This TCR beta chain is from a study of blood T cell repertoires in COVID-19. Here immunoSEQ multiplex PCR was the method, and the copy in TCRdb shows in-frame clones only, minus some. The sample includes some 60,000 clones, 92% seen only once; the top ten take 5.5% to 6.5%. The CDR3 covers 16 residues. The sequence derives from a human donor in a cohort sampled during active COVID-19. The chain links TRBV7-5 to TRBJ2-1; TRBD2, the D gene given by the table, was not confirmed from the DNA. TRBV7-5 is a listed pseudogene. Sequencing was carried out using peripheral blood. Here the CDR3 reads CARSCYWTSGDNEQFF. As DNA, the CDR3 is TGTGCCAGAAGCTGCTACTGGACTAGCGGGGACAATGAGCAGTTCTTC.